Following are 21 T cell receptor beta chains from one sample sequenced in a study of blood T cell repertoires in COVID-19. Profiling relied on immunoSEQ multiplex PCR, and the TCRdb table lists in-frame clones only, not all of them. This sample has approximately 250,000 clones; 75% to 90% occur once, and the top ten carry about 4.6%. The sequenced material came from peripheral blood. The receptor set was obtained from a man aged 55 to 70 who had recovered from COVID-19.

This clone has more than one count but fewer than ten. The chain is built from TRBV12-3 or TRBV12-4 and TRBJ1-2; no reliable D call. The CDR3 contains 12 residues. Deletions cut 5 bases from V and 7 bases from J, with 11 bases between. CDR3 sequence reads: CASSQANGGYTF. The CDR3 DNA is TGTGCCAGCAGTCAAGCCAATGGTGGCTACACCTTC.

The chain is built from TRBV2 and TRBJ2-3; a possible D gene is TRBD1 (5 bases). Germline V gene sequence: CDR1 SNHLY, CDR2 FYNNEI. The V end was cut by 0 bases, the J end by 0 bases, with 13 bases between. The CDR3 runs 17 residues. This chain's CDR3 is CASSEAKGIISTDTQYF. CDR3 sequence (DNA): TGTGCCAGCAGTGAAGCGAAGGGGATTATTAGCACAGATACGCAGTATTTT.

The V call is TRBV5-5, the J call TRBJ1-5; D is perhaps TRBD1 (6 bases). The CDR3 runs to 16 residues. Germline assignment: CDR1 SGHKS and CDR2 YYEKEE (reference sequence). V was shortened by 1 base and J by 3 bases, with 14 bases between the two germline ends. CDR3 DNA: TGTGCCAGCAGCTTGTCATCCACAGGGATCAATCAGCCCCAGCATTTT. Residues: CASSLSSTGINQPQHF.

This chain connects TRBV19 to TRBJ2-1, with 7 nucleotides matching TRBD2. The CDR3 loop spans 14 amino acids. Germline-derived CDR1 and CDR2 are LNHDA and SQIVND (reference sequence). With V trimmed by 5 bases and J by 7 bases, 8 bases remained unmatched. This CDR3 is CASSVWGGGNEQFF. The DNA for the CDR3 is TGTGCCAGTAGTGTCTGGGGCGGGGGAAATGAGCAGTTCTTC.

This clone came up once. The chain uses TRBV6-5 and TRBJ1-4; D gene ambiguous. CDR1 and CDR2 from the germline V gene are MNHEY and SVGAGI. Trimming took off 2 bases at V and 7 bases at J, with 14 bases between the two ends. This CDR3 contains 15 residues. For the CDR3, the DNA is TGTGCCAGCAGTTACCGTGCCGGGATGGTTGAAAAACTGTTTTTT. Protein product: CASSYRAGMVEKLFF.

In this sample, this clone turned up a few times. CDR3 amino acids: CAGRDTEAFF. The CDR3 DNA follows: TGTGCCGGCAGGGACACTGAAGCTTTCTTT. The V and J genes are TRBV30 and TRBJ1-1, with D tentatively TRBD1 (5 bases). The length of the CDR3 is 10 residues. The germline V gene encodes CDR1 GTSNPN and CDR2 SVGIG (reference sequence). The V end was cut by 8 bases, the J end by 3 bases, with 7 bases between.

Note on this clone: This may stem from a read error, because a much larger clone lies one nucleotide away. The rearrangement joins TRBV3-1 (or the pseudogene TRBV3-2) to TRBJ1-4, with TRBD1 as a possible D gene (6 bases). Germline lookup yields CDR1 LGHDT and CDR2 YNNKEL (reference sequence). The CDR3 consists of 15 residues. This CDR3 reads CANSVTGGAVEKLFF. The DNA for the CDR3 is TGTGCCAACAGCGTAACGGGGGGCGCGGTTGAAAAACTGTTTTTT.

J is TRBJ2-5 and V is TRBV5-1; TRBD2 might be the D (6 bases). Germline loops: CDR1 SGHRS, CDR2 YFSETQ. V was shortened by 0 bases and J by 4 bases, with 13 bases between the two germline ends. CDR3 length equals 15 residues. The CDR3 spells CASSLGASVRETQYF. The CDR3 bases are TGCGCCAGCAGCTTGGGGGCTAGCGTGAGAGAGACCCAGTACTTC.

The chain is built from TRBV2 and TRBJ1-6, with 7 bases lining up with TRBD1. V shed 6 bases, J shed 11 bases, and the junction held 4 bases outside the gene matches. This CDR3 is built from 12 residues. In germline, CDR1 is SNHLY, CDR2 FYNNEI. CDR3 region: CASSQQGPPLHF. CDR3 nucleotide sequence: TGTGCCAGCAGCCAACAGGGGCCACCCCTCCACTTT.

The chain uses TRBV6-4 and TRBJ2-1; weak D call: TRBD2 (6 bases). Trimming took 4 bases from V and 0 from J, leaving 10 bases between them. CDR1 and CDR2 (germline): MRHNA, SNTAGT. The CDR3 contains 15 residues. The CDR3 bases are TGTGCCAGCAGTGGAGTAGCGGACTCCTACAATGAGCAGTTCTTC. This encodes CASSGVADSYNEQFF.

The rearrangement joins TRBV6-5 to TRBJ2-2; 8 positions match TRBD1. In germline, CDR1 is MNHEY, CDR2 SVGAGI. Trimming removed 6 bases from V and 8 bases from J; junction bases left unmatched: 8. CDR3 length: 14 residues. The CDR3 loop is CASSRDRGLGELFF. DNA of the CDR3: TGTGCCAGCAGCCGTGACAGGGGATTGGGGGAGCTGTTTTTT.

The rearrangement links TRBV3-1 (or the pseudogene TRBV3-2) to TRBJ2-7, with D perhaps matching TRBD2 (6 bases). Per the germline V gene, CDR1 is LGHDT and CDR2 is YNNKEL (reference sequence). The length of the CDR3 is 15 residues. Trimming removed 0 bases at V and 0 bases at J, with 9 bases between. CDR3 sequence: CASSQEWRVSYEQYF. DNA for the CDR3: TGTGCCAGCAGCCAAGAGTGGAGGGTCTCCTACGAGCAGTACTTC.

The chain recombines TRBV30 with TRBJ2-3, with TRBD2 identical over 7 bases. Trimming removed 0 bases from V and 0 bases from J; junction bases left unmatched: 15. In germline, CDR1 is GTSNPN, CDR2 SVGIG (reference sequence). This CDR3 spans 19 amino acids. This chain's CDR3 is CAWSVGFAGARRSTDTQYF. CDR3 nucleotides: TGTGCCTGGAGTGTAGGGTTCGCGGGAGCGAGGAGGAGCACAGATACGCAGTATTTT. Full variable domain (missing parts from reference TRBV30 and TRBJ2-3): SQTIHQWPATLVQPVGSPLSLECTVEGTSNPNLYWYRQAAGRGLQLLFYSVGIGQISSEVPQNLSASRPQDRQFILSSKKLLLSDSGFYLCAWSVGFAGARRSTDTQYFGPGTRLTVL.

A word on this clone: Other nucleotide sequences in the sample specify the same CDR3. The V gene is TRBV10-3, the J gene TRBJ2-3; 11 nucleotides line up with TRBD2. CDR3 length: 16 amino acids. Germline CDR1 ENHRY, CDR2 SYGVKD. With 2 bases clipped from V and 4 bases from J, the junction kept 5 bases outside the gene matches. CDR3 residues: CAISEGLAGGSDTQYF. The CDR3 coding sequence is TGTGCCATCAGTGAGGGGCTAGCGGGAGGATCAGATACGCAGTATTTT.

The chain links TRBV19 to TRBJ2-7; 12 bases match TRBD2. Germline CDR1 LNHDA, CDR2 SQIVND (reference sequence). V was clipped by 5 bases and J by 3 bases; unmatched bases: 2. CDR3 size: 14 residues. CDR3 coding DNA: TGTGCCAGTAGTGCTAGCGGGAGGGACTACGAGCAGTACTTC. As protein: CASSASGRDYEQYF.

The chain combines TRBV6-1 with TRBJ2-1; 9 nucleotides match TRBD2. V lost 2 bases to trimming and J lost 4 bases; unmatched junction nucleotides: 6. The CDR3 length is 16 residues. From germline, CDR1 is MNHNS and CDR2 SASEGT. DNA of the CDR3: TGTGCCAGCAGTGAAATGCTAGCGGGGTATTACAATGAGCAGTTCTTC. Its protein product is CASSEMLAGYYNEQFF.

In DNA, the CDR3 is TGTGCCAGCAGTTTAGTTCAGGGCAACTACGAGCAGTACTTC. This encodes CASSLVQGNYEQYF. The V call is TRBV28, the J call TRBJ2-7, with D possibly being TRBD1 (5 bases). The V end was cut by 2 bases, the J end by 3 bases, with 11 bases between. Per germline, CDR1 MDHEN and CDR2 SYDVKM. The length of the CDR3 is 14 residues.

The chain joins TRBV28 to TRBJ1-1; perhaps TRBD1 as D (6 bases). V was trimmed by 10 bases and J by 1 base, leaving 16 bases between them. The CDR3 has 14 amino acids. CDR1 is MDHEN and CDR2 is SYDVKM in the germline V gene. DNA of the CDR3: TGTGCCACCCTCCGGGACACCGGGAACACTGAAGCTTTCTTT. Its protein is CATLRDTGNTEAFF.

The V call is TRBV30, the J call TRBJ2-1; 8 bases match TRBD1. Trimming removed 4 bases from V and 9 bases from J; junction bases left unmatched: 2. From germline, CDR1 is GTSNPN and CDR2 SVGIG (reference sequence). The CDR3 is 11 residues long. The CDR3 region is CAWTGTGEQFF. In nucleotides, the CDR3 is TGTGCCTGGACCGGGACAGGTGAGCAGTTCTTC. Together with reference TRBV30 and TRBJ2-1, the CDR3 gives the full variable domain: SQTIHQWPATLVQPVGSPLSLECTVEGTSNPNLYWYRQAAGRGLQLLFYSVGIGQISSEVPQNLSASRPQDRQFILSSKKLLLSDSGFYLCAWTGTGEQFFGPGTRLTVL.

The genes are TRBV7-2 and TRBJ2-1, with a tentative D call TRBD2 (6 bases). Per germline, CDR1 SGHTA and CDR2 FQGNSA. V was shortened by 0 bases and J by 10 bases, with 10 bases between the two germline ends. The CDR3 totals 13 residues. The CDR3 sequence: CASSLASSGEQFF. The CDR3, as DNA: TGTGCCAGCAGCTTAGCAAGTAGCGGAGAGCAGTTCTTC.

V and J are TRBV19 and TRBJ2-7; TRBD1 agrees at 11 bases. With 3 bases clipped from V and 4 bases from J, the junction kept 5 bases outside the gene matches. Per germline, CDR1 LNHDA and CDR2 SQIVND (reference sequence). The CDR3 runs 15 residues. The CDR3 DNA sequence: TGTGCCAGTAGTATTGGGACAGGGGGGCTATACGAGCAGTACTTC. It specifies CASSIGTGGLYEQYF.